This T cell receptor beta chain was found in a study of blood T cell repertoires in COVID-19. The CDR3 covers 13 residues. V was pared by 2 bases and J by 7 bases, with 4 bases of the junction left unmatched. The germline CDR1 and CDR2 sequences are ENHRY and SYGVKD. Sequenced by immunoSEQ multiplex PCR; TCRdb stores in-frame clones only, minus some. The table shows roughly 150,000 clones, with 80% occurring only once. This chain joins TRBV10-3 and TRBJ2-5; the match to TRBD1 covers 7 bases. The clonotype was recovered from a man in his 60s with acute or convalescent COVID-19. The sequenced sample consisted of peripheral blood. The CDR3 DNA reads TGTGCCATCAGTGAGGACAGGGTGGGGACCCAGTACTTC. Translation gives CAISEDRVGTQYF.